These 2 T cell receptor beta chains came from one sample sequenced in a study of blood T cell repertoires in COVID-19. The protocol was immunoSEQ multiplex PCR, while the TCRdb copy is restricted to in-frame clones and leaves out a portion. This sample has about 150,000 clones; 85% to 90% occur once, and the top ten carry approximately 40%. The specimen sequenced was peripheral blood. The receptors come from a man aged 50 to 60 who had recovered from COVID-19.

The V and J genes are TRBV11-2 and TRBJ2-5; TRBD2 matches at 9 bases. The length of the CDR3 is 18 residues. Germline V gives CDR1 SGHAT, CDR2 FQNNGV. The J segment lost 5 bases and the V segment lost 0 bases, leaving 13 bases of the junction unmatched. The CDR3 sequence: CASSLENLRLAGSETQYF. As DNA, the CDR3 is TGTGCCAGCAGCTTAGAAAACCTGAGGCTAGCGGGGTCGGAGACCCAGTACTTC. The entire variable domain, with the rest obtained from reference TRBV11-2 and TRBJ2-5, is as follows: EAGVAQSPRYKIIEKRQSVAFWCNPISGHATLYWYQQILGQGPKLLIQFQNNGVVDDSQLPKDRFSAERLKGVDSTLKIQPAKLEDSAVYLCASSLENLRLAGSETQYFGPGTRLLVL.

The genes are TRBV9 and TRBJ2-2; tentatively, D is TRBD2 (5 bases). Germline V lookup: CDR1 SGDLS, CDR2 YYNGEE. The CDR3 totals 14 residues. V was clipped by 5 bases and J by 3 bases, with 11 bases between them. The CDR3 nucleotides are TGTGCCAGCAGGGGGAGCGCCGACACCGGGGAGCTGTTTTTT. Its protein is CASRGSADTGELFF.